The sequence of this TCR beta chain was determined in a study of tissue T cells after allogeneic stem cell transplantation. Whole-study results and caveats: Across patients, clones rarely overlapped, yet motif clusters were shared tissue-specifically. Only a limited share of tissue TCRs appeared in blood or spleen.

Time point reported: mouse harvest day 14 after allogeneic transplant. Tail vein injection delivered 10^7 T-cell-depleted bone marrow cells and 10^6 splenic CD5+ T cells. Tissues came from B6→BALB/c major-mismatch GVHD mice at day 7 or 14. The CDR3 spans 15 residues. The trim removed 0 bases at V and 3 bases at J, leaving 0 bases unmatched. Germline V gene lookup returns CDR1 SGHLS and CDR2 HYDKME. Survey-depth TCRbeta CDR3 sequencing reported V/J genes and productive frequencies. The protocol was immunoSEQ multiplex PCR, while the TCRdb copy is restricted to in-frame clones and leaves out a portion. The sample has 7,000 to 9,500 clones, around 34% seen once; the top ten hold more than 2.5%. With regard to this clone: Its target is unknown. Genes and germline are mouse. The read halts 1 residue ahead of the CDR3 end, with the missing end drawn from the germline J gene. Other DNA sequences within the sample encode an identical CDR3.

Input material: skin. The rearrangement links TRBV12-2 to TRBJ2-3, with 12 bases matching TRBD2. The clonotype was recovered from a female BALB/c mouse given C57BL/6 T cells with graft-versus-host disease after an allogeneic hematopoietic cell transplant. CDR3 sequence reads: CASSLDWGGAETLYF. Incomplete CDR3 DNA: TGTGCCAGCTCTCTCGACTGGGGGGGCGCAGAAACGCTGTAT.